These 14 T cell receptor beta chains were all obtained from the same sample, sequenced in a study of identical twins. MiXCR, run by TCRdb on the 5' RACE reads, gives a single entry per CDR3 protein. Of 1.5 million or so distinct CDR3 sequences listed, roughly 35% are singletons. Material: cord blood. The receptor source for this set is a newborn girl in good health.

This sequence joins TRBV28 and TRBJ2-5; TRBD1 or TRBD2 may be the D gene (5 bases each). The DNA matches TRBJ2-7 better at its end, which makes the J call doubtful. CDR1 is MDHEN, CDR2 SYDVKM, per germline. CDR3 length equals 12 residues. CDR3 sequence: CASVRGGYEQYF. In DNA, the CDR3 is TGTGCCAGCGTAAGGGGCGGGTACGAGCAGTACTTC.

The chain recombines TRBV7-9 with TRBJ2-5, with 7 bases identical to TRBD2. Judging by the DNA end, TRBJ2-7 fits better; the J call may be wrong. This CDR3 has 14 residues. Germline V gene sequence: CDR1 SEHNR, CDR2 FQNEAQ (reference sequence). In nucleotides, the CDR3 is TGTGCCAGCAGCCCTCGACTAGCCTCGACCGAGCAGTACTTC. Protein: CASSPRLASTEQYF.

The chain joins TRBV6-2 or TRBV6-3 to TRBJ1-1; D call uncertain. V was shortened by 0 bases and J by 7 bases, with 15 bases between the two germline ends. The CDR3 is 15 amino acids. CDR1 and CDR2 from the germline V gene are MNHEY and SVGEGT. CDR3 region: CASSYSAHSLHEAFF. The CDR3 region has the DNA TGTGCCAGCAGTTACTCGGCCCACAGCCTCCATGAAGCTTTCTTT.

V usage is TRBV6-6 and J usage is TRBJ1-2; no firm D call. Germline CDR1 is MNHNY and CDR2 is SVGAGI (reference sequence). The CDR3 totals 16 residues. V lost 5 bases to trimming and J lost 3 bases, with 19 bases between them. The CDR3 reads CASSPPRALHYYGYTF. CDR3 bases: TGTGCCAGCAGTCCTCCCCGGGCCCTTCATTACTATGGCTACACCTTC.

There are a few counts of this clonotype. V usage is TRBV11-2 and J usage is TRBJ2-7; the D is unclear. CDR3 size: 14 residues. The ends were cut back, 4 bases at V and 1 base at J, with 11 bases in the middle. The germline V gene has CDR1 SGHAT and CDR2 FQNNGV. The CDR3 sequence is CASSSSDGSYEQYF. DNA for the CDR3: TGTGCCAGCAGCTCCTCGGACGGATCCTACGAGCAGTACTTC. The complete variable domain, with remaining parts taken from reference TRBV11-2 and TRBJ2-7, reads EAGVAQSPRYKIIEKRQSVAFWCNPISGHATLYWYQQILGQGPKLLIQFQNNGVVDDSQLPKDRFSAERLKGVDSTLKIQPAKLEDSAVYLCASSSSDGSYEQYFGPGTRLTVT.

This clonotype was seen a few times. The chain recombines TRBV12-3 or TRBV12-4 with TRBJ2-3; the D is unclear. The ends were cut back, 2 bases at V and 3 bases at J, with 9 bases in the middle. This CDR3 has 14 amino acids. Here the CDR3 DNA reads TGTGCCAGCAGTTTACGGATTAGAACAGATACGCAGTATTTT. It encodes CASSLRIRTDTQYF.

The chain is built from TRBV27 and TRBJ2-5; a weak D match, TRBD1 (5 bases). Germline CDR1 and CDR2: MNHEY and SMNVEV (reference sequence). The V gene lost 2 bases and the J gene lost 11 bases, with 30 bases spanning the gap. The CDR3 runs to 18 residues. Here the CDR3 reads CASSLTAGKPFDNGEQYF. In nucleotides, the CDR3 is TGTGCCAGCAGTTTAACGGCAGGGAAGCCCTTCGATAATGGTGAGCAGTACTTC.

This clonotype was detected many times. The rearrangement joins TRBV9 to TRBJ2-1; 7 bases match TRBD2. The CDR3 spans 15 residues. The V segment lost 0 bases and the J segment 0 bases; nucleotides outside the gene matches: 0. Germline V gene lookup returns CDR1 SGDLS and CDR2 YYNGEE. CDR3: CASSVGTSSYNEQFF. In nucleotides, the CDR3 is TGTGCCAGCAGCGTAGGGACTAGCTCCTACAATGAGCAGTTCTTC. The variable domain in full, with the rest retrieved from reference TRBV9 and TRBJ2-1, is DSGVTQTPKHLITATGQRVTLRCSPRSGDLSVYWYQQSLDQGLQFLIQYYNGEERAKGNILERFSAQQFPDLHSELNLSSLELGDSALYFCASSVGTSSYNEQFFGPGTRLTVL.

This clonotype was recorded a few times. This CDR3 is CASSLDRGKVETQYF. CDR3 coding DNA: TGTGCCAGCAGCTTAGACCGCGGGAAGGTCGAGACCCAGTACTTC. The V and J genes are TRBV7-2 and TRBJ2-4; tentative D call: TRBD2 (6 bases). The J call may be in error: the DNA end matches TRBJ2-5 better. This CDR3 is 15 amino acids long. Germline V CDR1 and CDR2: SGHTA, FQGNSA.

The chain employs TRBV3-1 and TRBJ2-1; 9 bases are shared with TRBD2. The CDR3 consists of 13 residues. The V gene end was trimmed by 1 base and the J gene end by 13 bases; junction bases not matched to a gene: 5. Germline CDR1 and CDR2: LGHDT and YNNKEL (reference sequence). The CDR3 nucleotides read TGTGCCAGCAGCCAAGGACTAGCGGTCACCCAGTTCTTC. Translating gives CASSQGLAVTQFF.

This rearrangement joins TRBV24-1 to TRBJ2-3; 7 bases align to TRBD2. The CDR3 is 18 residues long. V dropped 7 bases and J dropped 2; count of bases not matched to a gene: 17. CDR1 is KGHDR, CDR2 SFDVKD, per germline. CDR3 nucleotides: TGTGCCACCAGCTGCACGGGAGGAGCATGCCCTATCACAGATACGCAGTATTTT. It codes for CATSCTGGACPITDTQYF.

This clonotype was counted only a few times. This chain uses TRBV6-2 or TRBV6-3 with TRBJ2-1; 8 bases are a match to TRBD2. The CDR3 covers 14 residues. The germline gives CDR1 MNHEY, CDR2 SVGEGT. V lost 4 bases and J lost 7; bases outside the gene matches: 6. CDR3 bases: TGTGCCAGCAGTTTCCGGGGGGGCACGAATGAGCAGTTCTTC. Translation gives CASSFRGGTNEQFF.

There are a few counts of this clonotype. The V call is TRBV7-2, the J call TRBJ1-2; 8 bases align to TRBD1. This CDR3 has 15 residues. Germline CDR1 is SGHTA and CDR2 is FQGNSA. The V and J ends lost 4 bases and 5 bases, in that order; junction bases with no gene match: 9. As DNA, the CDR3 is TGTGCCAGCAGCTCGGGACAGGATTACGCGTATGGCTACACCTTC. It yields the protein CASSSGQDYAYGYTF.

The chain combines TRBV7-9 with TRBJ2-3; D tentatively fits TRBD1 or TRBD2 (6 bases each). V was cut by 5 bases and J by 1 base, with 22 bases left in between. The germline gives CDR1 SEHNR, CDR2 FQNEAQ (reference sequence). CDR3 length: 18 residues. In nucleotides, the CDR3 is TGTGCCAGCAGCCCTCGCTTGTGGGGGGCATTAGGCACAGATACGCAGTATTTT. Its translation is CASSPRLWGALGTDTQYF. Full variable domain (remainder filled in from reference TRBV7-9 and TRBJ2-3): DTGVSQNPRHKITKRGQNVTFRCDPISEHNRLYWYRQTLGQGPEFLTYFQNEAQLEKSRLLSDRFSAERPKGSFSTLEIQRTEQGDSAMYLCASSPRLWGALGTDTQYFGPGTRLTVL.